This T cell receptor beta chain emerged from a study of early T cells in non-severe SARS-CoV-2 infection. Study in general: Alpha and beta chains were unpaired, from unsorted whole-blood bulk RNA. Broader study findings: Anti-spike CD8 specificities were favored by VDJdb matching, whose results missed private and CD4 specificities.

This clonotype has only a few counts. The target antigen is unknown. A single record per CDR3 protein comes from TCRdb applying MiXCR to the 5' RACE reads. This table holds more than 65,000 distinct CDR3 sequences, 13% found once. Germline CDR1 and CDR2: SQVTM and ANQGSEA. V dropped 2 bases and J dropped 7 bases, with 8 bases sitting between them. The CDR3 covers 11 residues. This receptor was obtained from an adult who was a healthcare worker with PCR-confirmed SARS-CoV-2 infection or an uninfected control (not recorded which). The source material was whole blood. This chain links TRBV29-1 with TRBJ1-1; D ambiguous. CDR3 residues: CSVETVSEAFF. The CDR3, as DNA: TGCAGCGTTGAAACTGTTAGTGAAGCTTTCTTT.